These 5 T cell receptor beta chains share one sample of origin, sequenced in a study of blood T cells in healthy people across ages (dated by TCRdb to about 2015). The library was prepared using 5' RACE. Instrument on record: Illumina HiSeq 2500. The second PCR ran for roughly 7 to 11 cycles and used a J-beta primer mix along with a sample-barcoded 5' primer. TCRdb itself trimmed the public reads at Q25 with fastp, ran MiXCR and retained productive beta chains. Identical CDR3 proteins give one entry, which carries the most common genes and DNA. A total of 600,000 to 850,000 distinct CDR3 sequences appear in this sample, about 25% of them only once. The top ten clones comprise under 9.5% of the sample. These sequences were also reported in another study, on T cells of mothers and their children.

The sample comprised blood. These receptor sequences come from a boy aged 10-17 years in good health.

This clonotype was detected only a few times. V and J are TRBV20-1 and TRBJ2-4; TRBD2 agrees at 13 bases. Germline CDR1 is DFQATT and CDR2 is SNEGSKA (reference sequence). V lost 6 bases to trimming and J lost 8 bases; unmatched junction nucleotides: 13. The CDR3 has 16 amino acids. The CDR3 region is CSALGLAGSMGDIQYF. CDR3 bases: TGCAGTGCGCTGGGACTAGCGGGATCAATGGGGGACATTCAGTACTTC.

This chain joins TRBV12-3 or TRBV12-4 and TRBJ2-6; possibly TRBD2 for D (6 bases). Trimming took 9 bases from V and 0 from J, leaving 15 bases between them. The CDR3 consists of 16 residues. The CDR3 reads CARMGTYSSGANVLTF. For the CDR3, the DNA is TGTGCCAGGATGGGGACTTATAGCTCTGGGGCCAACGTCCTGACTTTC.

The table lists this clonotype with a few counts. The V and J genes are TRBV7-2 and TRBJ1-2, with TRBD1 matching 9 bases. This CDR3 has 15 amino acids. Germline assignment: CDR1 SGHTA and CDR2 FQGNSA. The V segment lost 3 bases and the J segment 6 bases; nucleotides outside the gene matches: 8. CDR3 sequence (DNA): TGTGCCAGCAGCTTTTCGGACAGGGGTAATCATGGCTACACCTTC. Amino acid sequence: CASSFSDRGNHGYTF. Combining the CDR3 with reference TRBV7-2 and TRBJ1-2 gives the whole variable domain GAGVSQSPSNKVTEKGKDVELRCDPISGHTALYWYRQSLGQGLEFLIYFQGNSAPDKSGLPSDRFSAERTGGSVSTLTIQRTQQEDSAVYLCASSFSDRGNHGYTFGSGTRLTVV.

The V and J genes are TRBV2 and TRBJ2-1, with a weak D call TRBD1 (5 bases). The V end was cut by 9 bases, the J end by 5 bases, with 14 bases between. Per germline, CDR1 SNHLY and CDR2 FYNNEI. The CDR3 is made up of 13 amino acids. CDR3 bases: TGTGCCAGGGTACAGGAAAACAACAATGAGCAGTTCTTC. Its translation: CARVQENNNEQFF.

This clonotype has more than one count but fewer than ten. The junction departs from the called germline gene at one end, perhaps through a read error. V gene TRBV7-9 combines with J gene TRBJ1-2; 8 bases are shared with TRBD1. The CDR3 is made up of 15 amino acids. Germline CDR1 and CDR2: SEHNR and FQNEAQ (reference sequence). The CDR3 nucleotides read TGTGCCGGCAGCTTAGCCGGGCAGGGGGCGCCCGGCTACACCTTC. Translation: CAGSLAGQGAPGYTF.